This TCR beta chain derives from a study of control samples from healthy donors and cancer patients. Germline V gene sequence: CDR1 LGHDT, CDR2 YNNKEL (reference sequence). V lost 4 bases and J lost 3, with 18 bases in between. This CDR3 comprises 16 residues. Clones were sequenced by immunoSEQ multiplex PCR, and TCRdb holds only the in-frame ones, with some missing. This table holds approximately 50,000 clones, about 95% found once. The specimen was blood. V and J are TRBV3-1 (or the pseudogene TRBV3-2) and TRBJ1-1, with D possibly matching TRBD1 (6 bases). This clonotype was sampled from a young man in good health. As DNA, the CDR3 is TGTGCCAGCAGCCCCTGGGGGCCAGGGAGGCACACTGAAGCTTTCTTT. Translated: CASSPWGPGRHTEAFF.